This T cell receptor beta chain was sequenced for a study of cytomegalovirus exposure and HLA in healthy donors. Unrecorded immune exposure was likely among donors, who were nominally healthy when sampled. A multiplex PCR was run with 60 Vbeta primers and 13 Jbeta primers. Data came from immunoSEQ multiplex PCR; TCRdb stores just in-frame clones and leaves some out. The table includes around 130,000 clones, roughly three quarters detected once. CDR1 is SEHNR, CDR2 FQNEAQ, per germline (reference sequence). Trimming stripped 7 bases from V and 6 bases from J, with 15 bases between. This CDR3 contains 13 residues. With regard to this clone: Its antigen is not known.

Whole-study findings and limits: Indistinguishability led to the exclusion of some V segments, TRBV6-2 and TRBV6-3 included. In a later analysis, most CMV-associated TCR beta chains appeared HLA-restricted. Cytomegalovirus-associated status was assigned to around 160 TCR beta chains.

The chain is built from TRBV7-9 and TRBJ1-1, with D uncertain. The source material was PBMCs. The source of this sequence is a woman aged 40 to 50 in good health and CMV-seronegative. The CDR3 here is CASKRGSQPEAFF. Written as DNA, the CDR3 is TGTGCCAGCAAGAGAGGTAGCCAGCCTGAAGCTTTCTTT.